Below are 8 T cell receptor beta chains sequenced from a single sample in a study of blood T cell repertoires in COVID-19. The protocol was immunoSEQ multiplex PCR, while the TCRdb copy is restricted to in-frame clones and leaves out a portion. The sample gives about 170,000 clones, roughly 84% of which show up once; about 1.2% is in the top ten. What was sequenced was peripheral blood. These receptors all stem from a man aged 60-69 years who had recovered from COVID-19.

V gene TRBV7-9 combines with J gene TRBJ1-5; a weak D match, TRBD1 (6 bases). The CDR3 is 14 amino acids. The germline V gene has CDR1 SEHNR and CDR2 FQNEAQ (reference sequence). The V end lost 3 bases, the J end lost 5 bases, and 11 bases lay between the germline ends. CDR3 in amino acids: CASSLGHPDQPQHF. CDR3 nucleotides: TGTGCCAGCAGCTTGGGACACCCCGATCAGCCCCAGCATTTT.

The chain carries TRBV19 and TRBJ2-3; D might be TRBD1 (6 bases). The V and J ends lost 3 bases and 2 bases respectively, with 12 bases between them. Germline V gene data show CDR1 as LNHDA and CDR2 as SQIVND (reference sequence). The CDR3 runs to 15 residues. The CDR3 DNA reads as TGTGCCAGTAGTATTAGGGGGTCATACACAGATACGCAGTATTTT. This translates into CASSIRGSYTDTQYF.

The J gene is TRBJ2-4, the V gene TRBV5-4; the D gene is possibly TRBD2 (6 bases). Per the germline V gene, CDR1 is SGHNT and CDR2 is YYREEE (reference sequence). CDR3 size: 16 residues. V dropped 2 bases and J dropped 2 bases, with 14 bases sitting between them. DNA for the CDR3: TGTGCCAGCAGCTTCGAGGGGAGGCGATCCAAAAACATTCAGTACTTC. It is translated as CASSFEGRRSKNIQYF.

The chain couples TRBV24-1 to TRBJ1-2; tentatively, D is TRBD1 (6 bases). The V end lost 5 bases, the J end lost 5 bases, and 8 bases lay between the germline ends. The germline CDR1 and CDR2 sequences are KGHDR and SFDVKD. The CDR3 is 12 amino acids. This CDR3 is CATSVTGYGYTF. The CDR3 DNA reads TGTGCCACCAGTGTCACAGGGTATGGCTACACCTTC.

The V call is TRBV2, the J call TRBJ2-1, with unresolved D. The germline V gene encodes CDR1 SNHLY and CDR2 FYNNEI. This CDR3 region has 14 residues. Trimming shortened V by 1 base and J by 3 bases, and 7 bases separated the two germline ends. The CDR3 nucleotides are TGTGCCAGCAGTGAAGACGGTAGCTACAATGAGCAGTTCTTC. Translating it yields CASSEDGSYNEQFF.

Only one count was recorded for this clone. This chain uses TRBV5-4 with TRBJ2-1, with TRBD2 matching over 8 bases. The CDR3 runs to 14 residues. The germline CDR1 and CDR2 sequences are SGHNT and YYREEE (reference sequence). The V and J ends lost 1 base and 9 bases, in that order; junction bases with no gene match: 6. CDR3 sequence: CASSLRGGPGEQFF. Here the CDR3 DNA reads TGTGCCAGCAGCTTGCGGGGGGGGCCTGGTGAGCAGTTCTTC.

J is TRBJ2-7 and V is TRBV7-2; the match to TRBD2 covers 10 bases. V gave up 1 base and J gave up 0 bases; unmatched junction bases: 9. Germline values: CDR1 SGHTA, CDR2 FQGNSA. This CDR3 region has 18 residues. The CDR3 sequence is CASSLVYLAGASSYEQYF. The CDR3 DNA reads as TGTGCCAGCAGCTTAGTATACCTAGCGGGGGCCAGCTCCTACGAGCAGTACTTC.

The chain links TRBV19 to TRBJ2-3; D not resolved. CDR3 length: 13 amino acids. Germline assignment: CDR1 LNHDA and CDR2 SQIVND (reference sequence). V lost 4 bases, J lost 2 bases, and 7 bases lay in between. This chain's CDR3 is CASSTSPTDTQYF. CDR3 DNA: TGTGCCAGTAGTACTAGTCCCACAGATACGCAGTATTTT.